The rows below give T cell receptor delta chains drawn from one sample of a study of gamma-delta T cells after stem cell transplantation. TCRdb ran CATT on the RT-PCR reads. Of around 2,500 delta-chain clones listed, approximately 24% are singletons. Input material: gamma-delta T cells. These receptors all stem from a human donor. It is not recorded whose cells these are; they may come from a transplant donor. Each CDR3 is given with its conserved first and last residue. D genes are given only for firm matches. The size of a clone is reported for some rows only, either as once, few or many, or as a class for expanded clones.

J gene: TRDJ1
clone size: .
D gene: TRDD3
V gene: TRDV1
CDR3 length: 16
CDR3 protein: CALGELRGIYTDKLIF
CDR3 DNA: TGTGCTCTTGGGGAACTAAGGGGGATCTACACCGATAAACTCATCTTT

J gene: TRDJ1
clone size: few
D gene: .
V gene: TRDV1
CDR3 length: 13
CDR3 protein: CALGELTGTGLIF
CDR3 DNA: TGTGCTCTTGGGGAACTAACGGGTACTGGGCTCATCTTT

J gene: TRDJ3
clone size: few
D gene: .
V gene: TRDV2
CDR3 length: 18
CDR3 protein: CACDIGEARSWDTRQMFF
CDR3 DNA: TGTGCCTGTGACATTGGGGAGGCCCGCTCCTGGGACACCCGGCAGATGTTTTTC

J gene: TRDJ1
clone size: hyperexpanded
D gene: TRDD3
V gene: TRDV3
CDR3 length: 15
CDR3 protein: CAFPISDGGDTYLIF
CDR3 DNA: TGTGCCTTCCCCATCTCCGACGGCGGGGATACTTACCTCATCTTT

J gene: TRDJ1
clone size: few
D gene: TRDD3
V gene: TRDV1
CDR3 length: 21
CDR3 protein: CALGELFLNHVLGDHTDKLIF
CDR3 DNA: TGTGCTCTTGGGGAACTCTTCCTCAACCACGTACTGGGGGACCATACCGATAAACTCATCTTT

J gene: TRDJ3
clone size: .
D gene: .
V gene: TRDV1
CDR3 length: 18
CDR3 protein: CALGDPADRPWDTRQMFF
CDR3 DNA: TGTGCTCTTGGGGACCCCGCGGATAGACCCTGGGACACTCGACAGATGTTTTTC

J gene: TRDJ3
clone size: .
D gene: TRDD3
V gene: TRDV2
CDR3 length: 20
CDR3 protein: CACDTTETGGLSWDTRQMFF
CDR3 DNA: TGTGCCTGTGACACTACGGAGACTGGGGGACTCTCCTGGGACACCCGACAGATGTTTTTC

J gene: TRDJ1
clone size: few
D gene: .
V gene: TRDV1
CDR3 length: 25
CDR3 protein: CALGELPPQANWVQEAQSNTDKLIF
CDR3 DNA: TGTGCTCTTGGGGAACTCCCTCCGCAAGCAAACTGGGTCCAAGAAGCCCAGTCGAACACCGATAAACTCATCTTT

J gene: TRDJ1
clone size: medium-sized
D gene: .
V gene: TRDV1
CDR3 length: 21
CDR3 protein: CALGEFKRGPFPTRYTDKLIF
CDR3 DNA: TGTGCTCTTGGGGAATTCAAAAGAGGGCCCTTCCCCACCCGGTACACCGATAAACTCATCTTT

J gene: TRDJ1
clone size: .
D gene: TRDD3
V gene: TRDV1
CDR3 length: 18
CDR3 protein: CALGDPGGYAQITDKLIF
CDR3 DNA: TGTGCTCTTGGGGACCCGGGGGGATACGCGCAAATCACCGATAAACTCATCTTT

J gene: TRDJ1
clone size: few
D gene: .
V gene: TRDV1
CDR3 length: 16
CDR3 protein: CALGERSGLRLDKLIF
CDR3 DNA: TGTGCTCTTGGGGAACGGTCCGGCTTAAGGCTGGATAAACTCATCTTT

J gene: TRDJ1
clone size: .
D gene: TRDD2
V gene: TRDV1
CDR3 length: 23
CDR3 protein: CALGELRWPSYYWGSRPTDKLIF
CDR3 DNA: TGTGCTCTTGGGGAACTTCGCTGGCCTTCCTACTACTGGGGATCCCGGCCGACCGATAAACTCATCTTT

J gene: TRDJ4
clone size: once
D gene: .
V gene: TRDV1
CDR3 length: 20
CDR3 protein: CALGEQHETRTESPSGPLIF
CDR3 DNA: TGTGCTCTTGGGGAACAGCATGAAACCCGTACTGAGTCTCCGTCCGGACCCCTGATCTTT

J gene: TRDJ1
clone size: few
D gene: TRDD3
V gene: TRDV1
CDR3 length: 18
CDR3 protein: CALGELLGETIYTDKLIF
CDR3 DNA: TGTGCTCTTGGGGAACTCCTGGGGGAGACGATTTACACCGATAAACTCATCTTT

J gene: TRDJ1
clone size: medium-sized
D gene: .
V gene: TRDV1
CDR3 length: 17
CDR3 protein: CALGEILPPRYSDKLIF
CDR3 DNA: TGTGCTCTTGGGGAAATTCTTCCCCCGAGGTATTCCGATAAACTCATCTTT

J gene: TRDJ1
clone size: .
D gene: .
V gene: TRDV1
CDR3 length: 16
CDR3 protein: CALGELGNMRTDKLIF
CDR3 DNA: TGTGCTCTTGGGGAACTAGGGAATATGCGAACCGATAAACTCATCTTT

J gene: TRDJ1
clone size: .
D gene: TRDD3
V gene: TRDV2
CDR3 length: 17
CDR3 protein: CACDTILGDPTGNKLIF
CDR3 DNA: TGTGCCTGTGATACCATCCTGGGGGATCCCACCGGGAATAAACTCATCTTT

J gene: TRDJ1
clone size: medium-sized
D gene: TRDD3
V gene: TRDV1
CDR3 length: 19
CDR3 protein: CALRPSSGGWGIPSPKLIF
CDR3 DNA: TGTGCTCTCCGGCCTTCCTCCGGAGGCTGGGGGATACCGAGCCCTAAACTCATCTTT

J gene: TRDJ1
clone size: .
D gene: .
V gene: TRDV1
CDR3 length: 22
CDR3 protein: CALGELPTADTGRLGYTDKLIF
CDR3 DNA: TGTGCTCTTGGGGAACTTCCTACCGCTGATACGGGGAGGTTGGGGTACACCGATAAACTCATCTTT

J gene: TRDJ1
clone size: .
D gene: TRDD3
V gene: TRDV1
CDR3 length: 20
CDR3 protein: CALGEGRGYRGIRYTDKLIF
CDR3 DNA: TGTGCTCTTGGGGAAGGAAGGGGATACAGGGGGATACGGTACACCGATAAACTCATCTTT

J gene: TRDJ1
clone size: few
D gene: TRDD3
V gene: TRDV1
CDR3 length: 22
CDR3 protein: CALGELPYPMGEGRCRTDKLIF
CDR3 DNA: TGTGCTCTTGGGGAACTACCCTACCCAATGGGGGAAGGGCGTTGTCGGACCGATAAACTCATCTTT

J gene: TRDJ1
clone size: few
D gene: TRDD3
V gene: TRDV1
CDR3 length: 18
CDR3 protein: CALGDSSLGGPYTDKLIF
CDR3 DNA: TGTGCTCTTGGGGATTCCAGCCTTGGGGGACCTTACACCGATAAACTCATCTTT

J gene: TRDJ1
clone size: .
D gene: TRDD3
V gene: TRDV1
CDR3 length: 19
CDR3 protein: CALGNRPPSGILIADKLIF
CDR3 DNA: TGTGCTCTTGGGAACCGTCCTCCATCGGGGATACTTATCGCCGATAAACTCATCTTT

J gene: TRDJ1
clone size: few
D gene: .
V gene: TRDV1
CDR3 length: 14
CDR3 protein: CALGGRSGTDKLIF
CDR3 DNA: TGTGCTCTTGGGGGGAGATCCGGCACCGATAAACTCATCTTT

J gene: TRDJ1
clone size: .
D gene: TRDD3
V gene: TRDV1
CDR3 length: 24
CDR3 protein: CALGTKGRPFYWGTDENEKQKLIF
CDR3 DNA: TGTGCTCTTGGGACTAAGGGACGTCCCTTTTACTGGGGGACTGACGAAAATGAAAAGCAAAAACTCATCTTT

J gene: TRDJ1
clone size: .
D gene: TRDD3
V gene: TRDV1
CDR3 length: 18
CDR3 protein: CALGEPLLPRGIPDKLIF
CDR3 DNA: TGTGCTCTTGGGGAACCCCTCCTACCGAGGGGGATACCCGATAAACTCATCTTT

J gene: TRDJ2
clone size: medium-sized
D gene: .
V gene: TRDV1
CDR3 length: 18
CDR3 protein: CALGERYARGFKTAQLFF
CDR3 DNA: TGTGCTCTTGGGGAACGATATGCGCGGGGATTTAAGACAGCACAACTCTTCTTT

J gene: TRDJ1
clone size: medium-sized
D gene: TRDD3
V gene: TRDV3
CDR3 length: 15
CDR3 protein: CASLPLRGDRDKLIF
CDR3 DNA: TGTGCCTCCCTCCCCCTTCGGGGGGATAGAGATAAACTCATCTTT

J gene: TRDJ2
clone size: medium-sized
D gene: TRDD3
V gene: TRDV1
CDR3 length: 20
CDR3 protein: CALGAFPTGGYFPGAAQLFF
CDR3 DNA: TGTGCTCTTGGGGCGTTTCCTACTGGGGGATACTTTCCTGGGGCAGCACAACTCTTCTTT

J gene: TRDJ1
clone size: few
D gene: .
V gene: TRDV2
CDR3 length: 19
CDR3 protein: CACDEVTGYRRHYTDKLIF
CDR3 DNA: TGTGCCTGTGACGAAGTCACTGGATACCGGCGCCACTACACCGATAAACTCATCTTT

J gene: TRDJ1
clone size: medium-sized
D gene: .
V gene: TRDV1
CDR3 length: 15
CDR3 protein: CALGELPLDTGELIF
CDR3 DNA: TGTGCTCTTGGGGAACTTCCCCTAGATACAGGGGAACTCATCTTT

J gene: TRDJ1
clone size: .
D gene: TRDD3
V gene: TRDV1
CDR3 length: 18
CDR3 protein: CALGELWVLGDPSDKLIF
CDR3 DNA: TGTGCTCTTGGGGAACTATGGGTACTGGGGGATCCGTCCGATAAACTCATCTTT

J gene: TRDJ1
clone size: .
D gene: TRDD3
V gene: TRDV3
CDR3 length: 17
CDR3 protein: CAFISGGYSPYTDKLIF
CDR3 DNA: TGTGCCTTTATAAGTGGGGGATATTCTCCGTACACCGATAAACTCATCTTT